These 30 T cell receptor beta chains were all obtained from the same sample, sequenced in a study of blood T cell repertoires in COVID-19. Generated by immunoSEQ multiplex PCR, the TCRdb table keeps only in-frame clones and is missing some. Of some 670,000 clones listed, 80% to 90% are singletons. The sequenced sample was peripheral blood. The receptors come from a woman in her late teens or twenties with acute or convalescent COVID-19.

The gene calls are TRBV18 and TRBJ2-5; 9 bases are shared with TRBD1. After removal of 3 bases from V and 5 bases from J, the junction contained 4 bases not matched to a gene. The germline V gene encodes CDR1 KGHSH and CDR2 LQKENI. CDR3 size: 14 residues. The CDR3 DNA reads as TGTGCCAGCTCACCTAGGACAGGGGCCGAGACCCAGTACTTC. It encodes CASSPRTGAETQYF.

The chain carries TRBV12-5 and TRBJ2-7; maybe TRBD2 (5 bases). The V and J ends lost 0 bases and 2 bases respectively, with 29 bases between them. Germline V gene data show CDR1 as LGHNT and CDR2 as FRNRAP. The CDR3 runs to 21 residues. CDR3 amino acids: CASGLVLVPTAAVASAYEQYF. The CDR3 DNA reads as TGTGCTAGTGGTTTGGTACTAGTTCCCACAGCAGCGGTAGCGTCGGCCTACGAGCAGTACTTC.

Concerning this clone: Other DNA sequences in the sample encode the same CDR3. This sequence joins TRBV12-3 or TRBV12-4 and TRBJ2-7, with D maybe TRBD1 (5 bases). Deletions cut 3 bases from V and 4 bases from J, with 7 bases between. The CDR3 sequence is 12 residues long. The chain's CDR3 is CASSFQGYEQYF. The CDR3 bases are TGTGCCAGCAGTTTCCAGGGTTACGAGCAGTACTTC.

The chain carries TRBV12-5 and TRBJ1-1; 10 positions match TRBD1. The CDR3 has 19 residues. The trim removed 0 bases at V and 4 bases at J, leaving 14 bases unmatched. Per the germline V gene, CDR1 is LGHNT and CDR2 is FRNRAP. Here the CDR3 DNA reads TGTGCTAGTGGTTTGGTAGGGAAGGGGACAGGGGTTGAGGGCACTGAAGCTTTCTTT. As protein: CASGLVGKGTGVEGTEAFF.

The rearrangement joins TRBV6-1 to TRBJ2-1; TRBD2 matches at 8 bases. V was pared by 4 bases and J by 8 bases, with 13 bases of the junction left unmatched. CDR3 length: 16 residues. Germline assignment: CDR1 MNHNS and CDR2 SASEGT. DNA of the CDR3: TGTGCCAGCAGTGTGTCCTCGGGGGGGTCTGTCCATGAGCAGTTCTTC. This sequence encodes CASSVSSGGSVHEQFF.

The chain employs TRBV2 and TRBJ1-1; 7 nucleotides match TRBD1. This CDR3 comprises 14 residues. Germline CDR1 and CDR2: SNHLY and FYNNEI. With 7 bases clipped from V and 4 bases from J, the junction kept 9 bases outside the gene matches. CDR3 region: CASTRQGPSTEAFF. The DNA for the CDR3 is TGTGCCAGCACTAGACAGGGCCCCAGCACTGAAGCTTTCTTT.

V gene TRBV5-1 combines with J gene TRBJ2-5; 7 nucleotides agree with TRBD1. The V segment lost 4 bases and the J segment 5 bases; nucleotides outside the gene matches: 8. In germline, CDR1 is SGHRS, CDR2 YFSETQ. This CDR3 is built from 14 residues. CDR3 coding DNA: TGCGCCAGCAGCGCAAGACAGGGTGTGGAGACCCAGTACTTC. This translates into CASSARQGVETQYF.

The chain uses TRBV6-5 and TRBJ1-1; the D gene is possibly TRBD1 (6 bases). V was cut by 2 bases and J by 8 bases, with 15 bases left in between. The germline V gene has CDR1 MNHEY and CDR2 SVGAGI. The CDR3 length is 14 residues. CDR3 sequence (DNA): TGTGCCAGCAGTTACGGCTCTAAAGGACAGGAAGCTTTCTTT. Translation: CASSYGSKGQEAFF.

V is TRBV12-3 or TRBV12-4 and J is TRBJ1-6; TRBD1 might be the D (5 bases). Trimming pared 7 bases from V and 10 bases from J, leaving 14 bases between. This CDR3 is 13 amino acids long. The CDR3 coding sequence is TGTGCCAGCACCTTTATTAAGGGGTCACCCCTCCACTTT. Translated: CASTFIKGSPLHF.

The V and J genes are TRBV5-1 and TRBJ2-3, with TRBD1 matching 8 bases. Germline V lookup: CDR1 SGHRS, CDR2 YFSETQ. The CDR3 runs 13 residues. J lost 6 bases, V lost 3 bases, and 3 bases had no gene match. The CDR3 region is CASSWRQGDTQYF. The CDR3 region has the DNA TGCGCCAGCAGCTGGCGACAGGGGGATACGCAGTATTTT.

The rearrangement uses TRBV9 and TRBJ2-2, with 9 positions matching TRBD2. Trimming at V came to 0 bases and at J to 3 bases, leaving 6 bases not matched to a gene. Germline loops: CDR1 SGDLS, CDR2 YYNGEE. The CDR3 is made up of 17 amino acids. The CDR3 here is CASSVGGGGADTGELFF. CDR3 nucleotide sequence: TGTGCCAGCAGCGTAGGTGGCGGGGGGGCCGACACCGGGGAGCTGTTTTTT.

The genes are TRBV4-3 and TRBJ2-7; 7 nucleotides agree with TRBD1. The length of the CDR3 is 15 residues. Germline V lookup: CDR1 LGHNA, CDR2 YSLEER. V lost 3 bases, J lost 0 bases, and 5 bases stayed unmatched. In nucleotides, the CDR3 is TGCGCCAGCAGCCATTCCCAGGGGGACTCCTACGAGCAGTACTTC. It yields the protein CASSHSQGDSYEQYF.

This rearrangement joins TRBV6-4 to TRBJ1-6, with a tentative D call TRBD1 (5 bases). This CDR3 has 13 residues. V shed 7 bases and J shed 6 bases, with 10 bases lying between them. Germline CDR1 MRHNA, CDR2 SNTAGT. CDR3 DNA sequence: TGTGCCAGCACCCGACAGCGTAATTCACCCCTCCACTTT. Translation: CASTRQRNSPLHF.

The V and J genes are TRBV19 and TRBJ1-1, with D perhaps matching TRBD1 (6 bases). Between the trimmed V and J ends, which lost 7 bases and 5 bases, there was a span of 17 bases. CDR1 and CDR2 (germline): LNHDA, SQIVND (reference sequence). The CDR3 is made up of 14 amino acids. DNA of the CDR3: TGTGCCAGTAACCCTGACAGGTGGGGGACTGAAGCTTTCTTT. Amino acids: CASNPDRWGTEAFF.

The CDR3 here is CASSFSGGRLNTEAFF. DNA for the CDR3: TGTGCCAGCAGTTTCTCGGGGGGGAGGTTGAACACTGAAGCTTTCTTT. This chain joins TRBV27 and TRBJ1-1; weak D call: TRBD1 (5 bases). This CDR3 spans 16 amino acids. The ends were cut back, 3 bases at V and 0 bases at J, with 14 bases in the middle. Germline V lookup: CDR1 MNHEY, CDR2 SMNVEV (reference sequence).

This chain uses TRBV9 with TRBJ2-7; 10 nucleotides agree with TRBD2. This CDR3 is built from 17 residues. Germline V CDR1 and CDR2: SGDLS, YYNGEE. V lost 0 bases, J lost 5 bases, and 11 bases stayed unmatched. The CDR3 nucleotides are TGTGCCAGCAGCGTAGTGCGGGTGAGCGGGGGGGCCCACGAGCAGTACTTC. Residues: CASSVVRVSGGAHEQYF.

The chain joins TRBV30 to TRBJ1-1, with D possibly being TRBD1 (6 bases). CDR1 GTSNPN and CDR2 SVGIG come from the germline V gene (reference sequence). This CDR3 is built from 13 residues. Between the trimmed V and J ends, which lost 3 bases and 4 bases, there was a span of 12 bases. In DNA form, the CDR3 reads TGTGCCTGGAGCACAGGGTTTGGCACTGAAGCTTTCTTT. This gives the protein CAWSTGFGTEAFF. Together with reference TRBV30 and TRBJ1-1, the CDR3 gives the full variable domain: SQTIHQWPATLVQPVGSPLSLECTVEGTSNPNLYWYRQAAGRGLQLLFYSVGIGQISSEVPQNLSASRPQDRQFILSSKKLLLSDSGFYLCAWSTGFGTEAFFGQGTRLTVV.

The chain carries TRBV9 and TRBJ2-1; a possible D gene is TRBD2 (5 bases). Germline V lookup: CDR1 SGDLS, CDR2 YYNGEE. CDR3 size: 16 residues. The ends were cut back, 0 bases at V and 2 bases at J, with 12 bases in the middle. Written as DNA, the CDR3 is TGTGCCAGCAGCGTAGGAGGGTCTTTAACCTACAATGAGCAGTTCTTC. Translation gives CASSVGGSLTYNEQFF.

This chain links TRBV4-1 with TRBJ1-6; TRBD1 matches 9 bases. Germline CDR1 is MGHRA and CDR2 is YSYEKL. Trimming at V came to 1 base and at J to 7 bases, leaving 5 bases not matched to a gene. The CDR3 runs 16 residues. The CDR3 nucleotides are TGCGCCAGCAGCCAAGGGCAGACAGGGGGGAATTCACCCCTCCACTTT. Protein: CASSQGQTGGNSPLHF.

This clone was recorded a few times. The chain links TRBV7-9 to TRBJ1-4; a weak D match, TRBD1 (6 bases). Trimming took 2 bases from V and 6 from J, leaving 13 bases between them. Per germline, CDR1 SEHNR and CDR2 FQNEAQ (reference sequence). The CDR3 totals 15 residues. CDR3 nucleotides: TGTGCCAGCAGCTTACTCGGGGGGCGAGATGAAAAACTGTTTTTT. This encodes CASSLLGGRDEKLFF.

The rearrangement uses TRBV14 and TRBJ2-7, with 11 nucleotides matching TRBD1. This CDR3 contains 17 residues. Germline V gene sequence: CDR1 SGHDN, CDR2 FVKESK. Unmatched junction bases numbered 9, after V lost 0 bases and J lost 5 bases. The DNA for the CDR3 is TGTGCCAGCAGCCAAGATTTAGGGGACAGGGGGTCCCACGAGCAGTACTTC. It translates to CASSQDLGDRGSHEQYF.

This chain links TRBV6-2 or TRBV6-3 with TRBJ1-2; 9 nucleotides agree with TRBD1. The CDR3 length is 15 residues. Germline CDR1 is MNHEY and CDR2 is SVGEGT. The ends lost 4 bases at V and 7 bases at J; junction bases unmatched: 10. The CDR3 region is CASSSWTGAKSGYTF. CDR3 DNA sequence: TGTGCCAGCAGTTCTTGGACAGGGGCTAAGTCTGGCTACACCTTC.

J is TRBJ2-5 and V is TRBV6-2 or TRBV6-3; the match to TRBD2 covers 14 bases. Germline values: CDR1 MNHEY, CDR2 SVGEGT. Losses at the gene ends were 6 bases for V and 1 base for J; bases not matched to a gene: 7. This CDR3 spans 17 amino acids. CDR3 in DNA: TGTGCCAGCAGCCCGGGACTAGCGGGGGTACTCCAAGAGACCCAGTACTTC. It codes for CASSPGLAGVLQETQYF.

This clone has a single count. J is TRBJ2-7 and V is TRBV9; D may be TRBD1 (6 bases). The V and J ends lost 0 bases and 4 bases respectively, with 11 bases between them. This CDR3 comprises 14 residues. Per the germline V gene, CDR1 is SGDLS and CDR2 is YYNGEE. CDR3 DNA sequence: TGTGCCAGCAGCGTAGCAGGGGTTGGTTACGAGCAGTACTTC. It codes for CASSVAGVGYEQYF.

The sample holds a few counts of this clone. Here the CDR3 DNA reads TGTGCCAGCAGCTCCCAACGACAGGACTCCGGAAACACCATATATTTT. Translating it yields CASSSQRQDSGNTIYF. The chain couples TRBV5-6 to TRBJ1-3; tentative D call: TRBD1 (6 bases). Trimming took 3 bases from V and 4 from J, leaving 17 bases between them. Germline V lookup: CDR1 SGHDT, CDR2 YYEEEE. This CDR3 comprises 16 residues.

V gene TRBV4-3 combines with J gene TRBJ2-1; perhaps TRBD1 as D (6 bases). Germline CDR1 is LGHNA and CDR2 is YSLEER. The V end was cut by 2 bases, the J end by 0 bases, with 14 bases between. The CDR3 consists of 17 residues. For the CDR3, the DNA is TGCGCCAGCAGCCAAAGCTACGGGGACAACTCCTACAATGAGCAGTTCTTC. Its translation is CASSQSYGDNSYNEQFF.

The gene calls are TRBV5-4 and TRBJ2-7, with D perhaps matching TRBD1 (6 bases). Germline-derived CDR1 and CDR2 are SGHNT and YYREEE (reference sequence). The CDR3 extends over 14 amino acids. Trimming cost V 3 bases and J 4 bases, with 14 bases left between them. The CDR3 DNA reads as TGTGCCAGCAGCTCGCCCGGGACATCTTACGAGCAGTACTTC. It specifies CASSSPGTSYEQYF.

The rearrangement links TRBV9 to TRBJ2-3; D may be TRBD2 (6 bases). The CDR3 totals 15 residues. Germline CDR1 is SGDLS and CDR2 is YYNGEE. The germline V and J ends were trimmed by 3 bases and 2 bases, with 13 bases remaining between them. The DNA of the CDR3 is TGTGCCAGCAGCGCTCGGGGGACCTACACAGATACGCAGTATTTT. This encodes CASSARGTYTDTQYF.

The chain employs TRBV5-4 and TRBJ1-3, with D possibly being TRBD1 (5 bases). Germline values: CDR1 SGHNT, CDR2 YYREEE (reference sequence). V was trimmed by 3 bases and J by 3 bases, leaving 10 bases between them. The CDR3 sequence is 14 residues long. The CDR3 bases are TGTGCCAGCAGCTACCGGACAAATGGAAACACCATATATTTT. Translating gives CASSYRTNGNTIYF.

V usage is TRBV5-4 and J usage is TRBJ1-2; D gene ambiguous. Trimming stripped 3 bases from V and 8 bases from J, with 17 bases between. CDR3 length equals 14 residues. Germline V CDR1 and CDR2: SGHNT, YYREEE (reference sequence). The CDR3 sequence: CASSWEAGLRGYTF. The CDR3 DNA is TGTGCCAGCAGCTGGGAGGCGGGTTTAAGGGGCTACACCTTC.